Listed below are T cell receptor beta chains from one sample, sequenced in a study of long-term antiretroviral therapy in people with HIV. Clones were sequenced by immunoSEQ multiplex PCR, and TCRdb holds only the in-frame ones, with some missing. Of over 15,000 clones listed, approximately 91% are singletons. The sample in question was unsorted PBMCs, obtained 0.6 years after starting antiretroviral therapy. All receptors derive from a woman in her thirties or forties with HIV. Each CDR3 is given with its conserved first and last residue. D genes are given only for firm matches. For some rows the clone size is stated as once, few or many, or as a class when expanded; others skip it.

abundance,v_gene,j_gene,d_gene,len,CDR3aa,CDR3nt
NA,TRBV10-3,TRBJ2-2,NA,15,CAISARHTNTGELFF,TGTGCCATCAGTGCTCGACACACGAACACCGGGGAGCTGTTTTTT
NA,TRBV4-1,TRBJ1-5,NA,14,CASSQEGLGQPQHF,TGCGCCAGCAGCCAAGAGGGCCTGGGTCAGCCCCAGCATTTT
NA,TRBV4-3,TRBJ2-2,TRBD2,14,CASSQGTSGGELFF,TGCGCCAGCAGCCAAGGGACTAGCGGGGGGGAGCTGTTTTTT
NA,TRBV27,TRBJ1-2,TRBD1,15,CASSSSPGGSYGYTF,TGTGCCAGCAGTTCCTCTCCAGGGGGGTCCTATGGCTACACCTTC
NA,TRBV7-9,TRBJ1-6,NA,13,CASSLERTSPLHF,TGTGCCAGCAGCTTAGAGCGGACATCGCCCCTCCACTTT
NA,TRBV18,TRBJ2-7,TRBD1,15,CASSAGTETSYEQYF,TGTGCCAGCTCGGCCGGGACAGAAACCTCCTACGAGCAGTACTTC
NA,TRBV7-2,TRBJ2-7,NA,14,CASSLVATSYEQYF,TGTGCCAGCAGCTTAGTAGCTACCTCCTACGAGCAGTACTTC
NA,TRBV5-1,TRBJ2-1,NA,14,CASSLGLALPEQFF,TGCGCCAGCAGCTTGGGGCTAGCTTTGCCTGAGCAGTTCTTC
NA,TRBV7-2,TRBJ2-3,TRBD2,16,CASSPLAGGFTDTQYF,TGTGCCAGCAGCCCACTAGCGGGGGGCTTCACAGATACGCAGTATTTT
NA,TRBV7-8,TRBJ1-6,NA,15,CASSLRQTYNSPLHF,TGTGCCAGCAGCTTGAGACAGACTTATAATTCACCCCTCCACTTT
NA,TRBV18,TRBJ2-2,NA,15,CASSRQTTNTGELFF,TGTGCCAGCTCACGGCAAACCACGAACACCGGGGAGCTGTTTTTT
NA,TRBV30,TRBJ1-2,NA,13,CAWRGTELYGYTF,TGTGCCTGGAGAGGCACGGAACTATATGGCTACACCTTC
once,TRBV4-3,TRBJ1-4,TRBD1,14,CASSLGQGNEKLFF,TGCGCCAGCAGCCTCGGACAGGGTAATGAAAAACTGTTTTTT
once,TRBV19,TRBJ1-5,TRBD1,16,CASSVDRGFGNQPQHF,TGTGCCAGTAGCGTCGACAGGGGATTTGGCAATCAGCCCCAGCATTTT
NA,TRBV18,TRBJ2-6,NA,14,CASSPLSGANVLTF,TGTGCCAGCTCACCCCTCTCTGGGGCCAACGTCCTGACTTTC
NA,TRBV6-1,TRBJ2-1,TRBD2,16,CASSDRGTSGWNEQFF,TGTGCCAGCAGTGATAGAGGGACTAGCGGGTGGAATGAGCAGTTCTTC
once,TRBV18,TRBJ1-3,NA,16,CASSPAGSSSGNTIYF,TGTGCCAGCTCACCAGCCGGATCAAGCTCTGGAAACACCATATATTTT
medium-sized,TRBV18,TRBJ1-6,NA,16,CASSPPPRGKNSPLHF,TGTGCCAGCTCACCACCTCCGAGGGGGAAGAATTCACCCCTCCACTTT
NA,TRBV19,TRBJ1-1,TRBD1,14,CASSAQGGGTEAFF,TGTGCCAGTAGTGCTCAGGGGGGGGGCACTGAAGCTTTCTTT
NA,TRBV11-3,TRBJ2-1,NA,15,CASSLDHQDTSEQFF,TGTGCCAGCAGCTTAGATCATCAGGATACCTCTGAGCAGTTCTTC
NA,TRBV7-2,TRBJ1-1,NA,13,CASSLELNTEAFF,TGTGCCAGCAGCTTAGAGTTGAACACTGAAGCTTTCTTT
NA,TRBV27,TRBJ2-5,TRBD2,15,CASSAGGDTRETQYF,TGTGCCAGCAGCGCGGGGGGCGATACTAGGGAGACCCAGTACTTC
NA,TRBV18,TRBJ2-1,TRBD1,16,CASSPAHGTVDNEQFF,TGTGCCAGCTCACCGGCCCACGGGACAGTCGACAATGAGCAGTTCTTC
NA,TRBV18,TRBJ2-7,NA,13,CASSRGVFDEQYF,TGTGCCAGCTCACGCGGGGTTTTCGACGAGCAGTACTTC
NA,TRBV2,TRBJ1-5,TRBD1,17,CASSDPGTADSNQPQHF,TGTGCCAGCAGTGACCCCGGGACAGCGGATAGCAATCAGCCCCAGCATTTT
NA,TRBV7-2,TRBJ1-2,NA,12,CASSRAPYGYTF,TGTGCCAGCAGCCGTGCCCCTTATGGCTACACCTTC
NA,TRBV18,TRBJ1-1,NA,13,CASSKLYSAEAFF,TGTGCCAGCTCAAAACTTTACAGTGCTGAAGCTTTCTTT
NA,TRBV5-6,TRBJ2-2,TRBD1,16,CASSYSGTEFTGELFF,TGTGCCAGCAGCTACTCCGGGACAGAGTTTACCGGGGAGCTGTTTTTT
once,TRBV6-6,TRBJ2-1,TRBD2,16,CASSSTGTSGNNEQFF,TGTGCCAGCAGTTCCACCGGGACTAGCGGCAACAATGAGCAGTTCTTC
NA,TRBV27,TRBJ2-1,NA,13,CASLGSLNNEQFF,TGTGCCAGCTTAGGATCTTTGAACAATGAGCAGTTCTTC
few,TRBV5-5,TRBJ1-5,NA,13,CASSLVADQPQHF,TGTGCCAGCAGCTTGGTGGCGGATCAGCCCCAGCATTTT
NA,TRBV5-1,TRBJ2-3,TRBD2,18,CASSTGLAGGLARDTQYF,TGCGCCAGCAGCACGGGACTAGCGGGGGGGCTGGCTAGAGATACGCAGTATTTT
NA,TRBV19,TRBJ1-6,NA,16,CASSIAPRRSNSPLHF,TGTGCCAGTAGTATAGCTCCGCGGCGTTCTAATTCACCCCTCCACTTT
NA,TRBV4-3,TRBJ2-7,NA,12,CASSQGAHEQYF,TGCGCCAGCAGCCAAGGGGCCCACGAGCAGTACTTC
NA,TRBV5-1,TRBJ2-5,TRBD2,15,CASSYYGLAEETQYF,TGCGCCAGCAGCTATTACGGACTAGCGGAAGAGACCCAGTACTTC
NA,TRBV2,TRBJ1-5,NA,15,CASSFRRGSNQPQHF,TGTGCCAGCAGTTTCCGTCGGGGGAGCAATCAGCCCCAGCATTTT
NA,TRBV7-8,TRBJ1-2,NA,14,CASSPHPTSGGYTF,TGTGCCAGCAGCCCTCACCCTACCTCGGGTGGCTACACCTTC
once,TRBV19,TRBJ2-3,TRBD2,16,CASSILGGLPTDTQYF,TGTGCCAGTAGTATTCTGGGGGGACTACCCACAGATACGCAGTATTTT
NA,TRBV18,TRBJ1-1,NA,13,CASSLGGNTEAFF,TGTGCCAGCTCACTCGGAGGGAACACTGAAGCTTTCTTT
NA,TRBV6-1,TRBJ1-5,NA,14,CASSERFSNQPQHF,TGTGCCAGCAGTGAACGGTTTAGCAATCAGCCCCAGCATTTT
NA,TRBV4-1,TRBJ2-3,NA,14,CASSQVSGTDTQYF,TGCGCCAGCAGCCAAGTCTCCGGCACAGATACGCAGTATTTT
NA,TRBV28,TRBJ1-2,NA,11,CASSIAEGYTF,TGTGCCAGCAGTATTGCGGAGGGCTACACCTTC
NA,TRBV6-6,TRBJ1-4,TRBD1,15,CASSRDREYNEKLFF,TGTGCCAGCAGCCGCGACAGGGAATATAATGAAAAACTGTTTTTT
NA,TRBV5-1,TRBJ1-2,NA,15,CASSLEPLSQGGYTF,TGCGCCAGCAGCTTGGAACCCTTGTCCCAAGGGGGCTACACCTTC
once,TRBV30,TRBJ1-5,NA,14,CAWSGMGSNQPQHF,TGTGCCTGGAGTGGGATGGGAAGCAATCAGCCCCAGCATTTT
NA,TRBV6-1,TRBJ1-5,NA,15,CAALEGSNSNQPQHF,TGTGCCGCCCTCGAGGGTTCCAATAGCAATCAGCCCCAGCATTTT
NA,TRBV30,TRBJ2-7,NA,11,CAWSVRYEQYF,TGTGCCTGGAGTGTAAGGTACGAGCAGTACTTC
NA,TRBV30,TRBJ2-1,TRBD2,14,CAWSDDRLAGVQFF,TGTGCCTGGAGTGACGATCGACTAGCGGGGGTTCAGTTCTTC
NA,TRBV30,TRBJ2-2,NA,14,CAWSVIHPSGELFF,TGTGCCTGGAGTGTAATACATCCGTCCGGGGAGCTGTTTTTT
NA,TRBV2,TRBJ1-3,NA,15,CASSDQAGTGNTIYF,TGTGCCAGCAGCGACCAGGCAGGGACTGGAAACACCATATATTTT
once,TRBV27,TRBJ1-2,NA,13,CASSFQKEDGYTF,TGTGCCAGCAGTTTCCAGAAGGAAGATGGCTACACCTTC
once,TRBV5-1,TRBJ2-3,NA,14,CASSFESKRDTQYF,TGCGCCAGCAGCTTTGAATCGAAAAGGGATACGCAGTATTTT
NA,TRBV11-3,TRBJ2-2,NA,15,CASSSKMTAPGELFF,TGTGCCAGCAGCTCTAAGATGACAGCCCCCGGGGAGCTGTTTTTT
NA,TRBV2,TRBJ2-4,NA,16,CASMSGVRVAKNIQYF,TGTGCCAGCATGTCTGGTGTCAGGGTGGCCAAAAACATTCAGTACTTC
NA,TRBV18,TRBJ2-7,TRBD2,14,CASSPPGTSYEQYF,TGTGCCAGCTCACCCCCCGGGACTAGCTACGAGCAGTACTTC
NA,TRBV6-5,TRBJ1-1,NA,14,CASSENPAQAEAFF,TGTGCCAGCAGCGAGAACCCAGCCCAGGCTGAAGCTTTCTTT
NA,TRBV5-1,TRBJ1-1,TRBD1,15,CASSLWGQGETEAFF,TGCGCCAGCAGCTTGTGGGGACAGGGGGAGACTGAAGCTTTCTTT
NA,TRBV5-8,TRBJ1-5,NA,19,CASSLEGVIGGRMNQPQHF,TGTGCCAGCAGCTTGGAGGGGGTAATAGGGGGACGCATGAATCAGCCCCAGCATTTT
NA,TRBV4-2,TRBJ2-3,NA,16,CASSRGGLDSTDTQYF,TGTGCCAGCAGCCGAGGGGGTTTAGATAGCACAGATACGCAGTATTTT
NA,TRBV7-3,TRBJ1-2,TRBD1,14,CASSSKGGAYGYTF,TGTGCCAGCAGTTCGAAAGGGGGCGCCTATGGCTACACCTTC